A selection of T cell receptor beta chains follows, all from one sample in a study of T-cell reconstitution after alpha-beta-depleted transplantation in children. TCRdb independently ran MiXCR on the PCR reads; one entry per CDR3 protein. The data hold 500,000 to 750,000 distinct CDR3 sequences, with 27% observed a single time. The specimen comprised PBMCs, sampled before TCRalphabeta/CD19-depleted stem cell transplant. All receptors derive from a boy in the first two years of life with Wiskott-Aldrich syndrome, due to receive a stem cell transplant. Both conserved end residues are part of each CDR3. The order of the fields is D gene, J gene, V gene, clone size, CDR3 protein, CDR3 DNA. A D gene is named only where the DNA matches it firmly. Clone size is not always given. Where it is, it says once, few, many or a class for expanded clones.

D gene: TRBD2
J gene: TRBJ2-3
V gene: TRBV20-1
clone size: few
CDR3 protein: CSASGRERESRDTQYF
CDR3 DNA: TGCAGTGCTTCAGGAAGGGAGCGGGAATCAAGAGATACGCAGTATTTT

D gene: -
J gene: TRBJ2-1
V gene: TRBV19
clone size: -
CDR3 protein: CASSIRVDGYNEQFF
CDR3 DNA: TGTGCCAGTAGTATAAGGGTGGATGGCTACAATGAGCAGTTCTTC

D gene: TRBD1
J gene: TRBJ2-4
V gene: TRBV20-1
clone size: -
CDR3 protein: CSAGDRVDIQYF
CDR3 DNA: TGCAGTGCCGGGGACAGGGTTGACATTCAGTACTTC

D gene: -
J gene: TRBJ2-1
V gene: TRBV20-1
clone size: few
CDR3 protein: CSARLNEQFF
CDR3 DNA: TGCAGTGCTAGGCTCAATGAGCAGTTCTTC

D gene: TRBD2
J gene: TRBJ2-5
V gene: TRBV7-2
clone size: -
CDR3 protein: CASSLEGGRAETQYF
CDR3 DNA: TGTGCCAGCAGCTTAGAAGGCGGGAGGGCAGAGACCCAGTACTTC

D gene: TRBD2
J gene: TRBJ2-5
V gene: TRBV11-1
clone size: -
CDR3 protein: CASSSQLAGGPGETQYF
CDR3 DNA: TGTGCCAGCAGCTCCCAGCTAGCGGGAGGGCCAGGGGAGACCCAGTACTTC

D gene: TRBD2
J gene: TRBJ2-1
V gene: TRBV20-1
clone size: -
CDR3 protein: CSARDNSPLADLYNEQFF
CDR3 DNA: TGCAGTGCTAGAGATAACAGTCCACTAGCGGATTTATACAATGAGCAGTTCTTC

D gene: -
J gene: TRBJ1-1
V gene: TRBV5-5
clone size: -
CDR3 protein: CASSLGGGGMNTEAFF
CDR3 DNA: TGTGCCAGCAGCTTGGGCGGAGGAGGCATGAACACTGAAGCTTTCTTT

D gene: TRBD1
J gene: TRBJ1-2
V gene: TRBV18
clone size: few
CDR3 protein: CASSTGQGPNYGYTF
CDR3 DNA: TGTGCCAGCTCAACTGGACAGGGCCCTAACTATGGCTACACCTTC

D gene: -
J gene: TRBJ2-3
V gene: TRBV20-1
clone size: -
CDR3 protein: CSPQGGRTVTDTQYF
CDR3 DNA: TGCAGTCCCCAGGGTGGGAGGACGGTCACAGATACGCAGTATTTT

D gene: -
J gene: TRBJ2-7
V gene: TRBV4-2
clone size: -
CDR3 protein: CASSHGLQGYEQYF
CDR3 DNA: TGTGCCAGCAGCCACGGTCTTCAGGGATACGAGCAGTACTTC

D gene: TRBD1
J gene: TRBJ2-4
V gene: TRBV7-2
clone size: few
CDR3 protein: CASSPTGVNIQYF
CDR3 DNA: TGTGCCAGCAGTCCGACAGGGGTAAACATTCAGTACTTC

D gene: TRBD2
J gene: TRBJ2-1
V gene: TRBV20-1
clone size: few
CDR3 protein: CSALAAAGTYNEQFF
CDR3 DNA: TGCAGTGCCCTTGCGGCAGCGGGGACCTACAATGAGCAGTTCTTC

D gene: TRBD2
J gene: TRBJ2-2
V gene: TRBV12-5
clone size: -
CDR3 protein: CASGLAGGPSKDTGELFF
CDR3 DNA: TGTGCTAGTGGTCTAGCGGGAGGGCCTTCTAAGGACACCGGGGAGCTGTTTTTT

D gene: -
J gene: TRBJ2-6
V gene: TRBV6-1
clone size: -
CDR3 protein: CASMRSGANVLTF
CDR3 DNA: TGTGCCAGCATGCGGTCTGGGGCCAACGTCCTGACTTTC

D gene: -
J gene: TRBJ2-1
V gene: TRBV5-1
clone size: few
CDR3 protein: CASSLNPSQYNEQFF
CDR3 DNA: TGCGCCAGCAGCTTAAATCCATCCCAGTACAATGAGCAGTTCTTC

D gene: -
J gene: TRBJ1-1
V gene: TRBV6-1
clone size: -
CDR3 protein: CATRPLRTVNTEAFF
CDR3 DNA: TGTGCCACCCGCCCTCTCCGGACGGTGAACACTGAAGCTTTCTTT

D gene: TRBD1
J gene: TRBJ1-1
V gene: TRBV7-9
clone size: -
CDR3 protein: CASSLGQGGRTEAFF
CDR3 DNA: TGTGCCAGCAGCTTAGGACAGGGCGGGCGCACTGAAGCTTTCTTT

D gene: TRBD2
J gene: TRBJ2-1
V gene: TRBV20-1
clone size: -
CDR3 protein: CSAAGGPSYNEQFF
CDR3 DNA: TGCAGTGCAGCGGGAGGGCCATCCTACAATGAGCAGTTCTTC

D gene: -
J gene: TRBJ2-1
V gene: TRBV29-1
clone size: -
CDR3 protein: CSVGGREGEQFF
CDR3 DNA: TGCAGCGTTGGAGGAAGGGAAGGTGAGCAGTTCTTC